The 14 T cell receptor beta chains below all came from one sample that was sequenced in a study of blood T cell repertoires in COVID-19. The method was immunoSEQ multiplex PCR; TCRdb's version includes in-frame clones alone and lacks a portion of them. The profile shows 120,000 to 150,000 clones, roughly 89% of them singletons. Sequences were obtained from peripheral blood. The receptors originated from a woman in her fifties or sixties with active or convalescent COVID-19.

The chain employs TRBV6-2 or TRBV6-3 and TRBJ2-2; 9 bases agree with TRBD2. Trimming at V came to 8 bases and at J to 6 bases, leaving 16 bases not matched to a gene. CDR1 MNHEY and CDR2 SVGEGT come from the germline V gene. The CDR3 runs 17 residues. CDR3 region: CASGSRISGRPPGELFF. CDR3 DNA: TGTGCCAGCGGTTCTCGCATTAGCGGGAGACCGCCCGGGGAGCTGTTTTTT.

The J gene is TRBJ1-1, the V gene TRBV5-4; D remains unclear. Per the germline V gene, CDR1 is SGHNT and CDR2 is YYREEE (reference sequence). This CDR3 region has 15 residues. V lost 5 bases, J lost 3 bases, and 17 bases lay in between. The CDR3 DNA follows: TGTGCCAGCAGTCCAGAATTGGGCAGGTACACTGAAGCTTTCTTT. It translates to CASSPELGRYTEAFF.

The rearrangement links TRBV6-6 to TRBJ2-3; D is unclear. V was cut by 3 bases and J by 6 bases, with 10 bases left in between. The CDR3 sequence is 13 residues long. CDR1 is MNHNY and CDR2 is SVGAGI in the germline V gene (reference sequence). The CDR3: CASSYFRTDTQYF. CDR3 bases: TGTGCCAGCAGTTATTTCCGAACTGATACGCAGTATTTT.

The chain has TRBV7-9 and TRBJ2-7; D not certain. This CDR3 contains 11 residues. The germline V and J ends were trimmed by 1 base and 5 bases, with 3 bases remaining between them. Looked up from germline, CDR1 is SEHNR and CDR2 is FQNEAQ (reference sequence). The DNA of the CDR3 is TGTGCCAGCAGCTTAGTCGACGAGCAGTACTTC. This gives the protein CASSLVDEQYF.

The gene calls are TRBV2 and TRBJ2-7; D is perhaps TRBD1 (5 bases). The germline V and J ends were trimmed by 0 bases and 4 bases, with 7 bases remaining between them. There are 13 residues in the CDR3. CDR1 and CDR2 from the germline V gene are SNHLY and FYNNEI. In nucleotides, the CDR3 is TGTGCCAGCAGTGAAGCGCAGGGATACGAGCAGTACTTC. Translated: CASSEAQGYEQYF.

The rearrangement uses TRBV27 and TRBJ1-2; 8 bases align to TRBD1. V was pared by 2 bases and J by 4 bases, with 6 bases of the junction left unmatched. This CDR3 spans 15 amino acids. Germline CDR1 reads MNHEY; CDR2 reads SMNVEV (reference sequence). The CDR3 nucleotides read TGTGCCAGCAGTTTACGGGGACAGGTTCCCTATGGCTACACCTTC. This sequence encodes CASSLRGQVPYGYTF.

The J gene is TRBJ2-1, the V gene TRBV5-5; 7 bases match TRBD1. Germline V lookup: CDR1 SGHKS, CDR2 YYEKEE (reference sequence). This CDR3 is 16 amino acids long. After removal of 3 bases from V and 0 bases from J, the junction contained 6 bases not matched to a gene. CDR3 region: CASSWDSALSYNEQFF. The DNA of the CDR3 is TGTGCCAGCAGCTGGGACAGTGCCCTCTCCTACAATGAGCAGTTCTTC.

The V call is TRBV7-8, the J call TRBJ2-7; D perhaps matches TRBD1 (5 bases). Germline-derived CDR1 and CDR2 are SGHVS and FQNEAQ. The CDR3 loop spans 15 amino acids. V lost 5 bases and J lost 3, with 17 bases in between. The CDR3 region has the DNA TGTGCCAGCAGCAAAGGGGCTAGTGGGTTCTACGAGCAGTACTTC. It yields the protein CASSKGASGFYEQYF.

The CDR3 loop reads CASSLSAGGGEQFF. The CDR3 nucleotides are TGTGCCAGCAGCCTCTCGGCGGGGGGAGGTGAGCAGTTCTTC. The chain links TRBV7-2 to TRBJ2-1, with 8 bases that match TRBD2. The CDR3 is 14 amino acids. The germline V gene encodes CDR1 SGHTA and CDR2 FQGNSA. V lost 5 bases to trimming and J lost 9 bases; unmatched junction nucleotides: 9.

The genes are TRBV12-3 or TRBV12-4 and TRBJ1-2; unclear D gene. The CDR3 contains 13 residues. The germline V and J ends were trimmed by 6 bases and 3 bases, with 11 bases remaining between them. CDR3 residues: CASSLGTHYGYTF. In DNA form, the CDR3 reads TGTGCCAGCAGCCTAGGCACTCACTATGGCTACACCTTC.

The V gene is TRBV27, the J gene TRBJ1-1; TRBD1 matches 9 bases. The V segment lost 6 bases and the J segment 5 bases; nucleotides outside the gene matches: 4. The CDR3 contains 13 residues. The germline CDR1 and CDR2 sequences are MNHEY and SMNVEV (reference sequence). The CDR3 sequence is CASRPQGATEAFF. CDR3 nucleotide sequence: TGTGCCAGCAGGCCACAGGGGGCTACTGAAGCTTTCTTT.

V usage is TRBV5-4 and J usage is TRBJ1-4; maybe TRBD1 (6 bases). CDR3 length equals 18 residues. V was shortened by 4 bases and J by 0 bases, with 19 bases between the two germline ends. The germline CDR1 and CDR2 sequences are SGHNT and YYREEE (reference sequence). The CDR3 loop reads CASSLRVGAGATNEKLFF. The CDR3 DNA reads as TGTGCCAGCAGCCTGAGAGTGGGGGCAGGAGCAACTAATGAAAAACTGTTTTTT.

The gene calls are TRBV29-1 and TRBJ1-2; D unclear. Germline values: CDR1 SQVTM, CDR2 ANQGSEA. Trimming stripped 4 bases from V and 1 base from J, with 16 bases between. This CDR3 has 15 residues. CDR3 in amino acids: CSVGPRTFDNYGYTF. DNA for the CDR3: TGCAGCGTTGGGCCCCGGACTTTCGATAACTATGGCTACACCTTC.

The chain uses TRBV5-6 and TRBJ1-1, with 7 bases identical to TRBD1. The junction had 14 bases not matched to a gene; V was cut back by 2 bases and J by 1 base. The CDR3 loop spans 18 amino acids. The germline CDR1 and CDR2 sequences are SGHDT and YYEEEE. The CDR3 sequence: CASSFRGTGAKKNTEAFF. Here the CDR3 DNA reads TGTGCCAGCAGCTTCAGGGGAACAGGGGCCAAGAAGAACACTGAAGCTTTCTTT.